These 31 T cell receptor beta chains originate from one sample sequenced in a study of T cells after posttransplantation cyclophosphamide. The assay was immunoSEQ multiplex PCR, and TCRdb's table has in-frame clones only and misses some. The sample shows approximately 17,000 clones, none of them appearing just once. Cyclophosphamide on days +3 and +4 followed busulfan-fludarabine conditioning and a marrow graft. Material: PBMCs, obtained after allogeneic stem cell transplant with posttransplant cyclophosphamide. Receptor source: a female patient in her 30s who received an allogeneic stem cell transplant from a related donor, was CMV-positive, and had no GVHD. Part of the T cells may come from the graft donor.

The sample holds many counts of this clone. The chain joins TRBV7-8 to TRBJ1-5; 8 bases are a match to TRBD1. After removal of 3 bases from V and 5 bases from J, the junction contained 6 bases not matched to a gene. Per the germline V gene, CDR1 is SGHVS and CDR2 is FQNEAQ. The CDR3 runs to 15 residues. The CDR3 DNA reads TGTGCCAGCAGCTTCATGCCAGGGGGCCATCAGCCCCAGCATTTT. It yields the protein CASSFMPGGHQPQHF.

Many counts were recorded for this clone. V gene TRBV27 combines with J gene TRBJ2-7, with 10 positions matching TRBD2. Losses at the gene ends were 1 base for V and 3 bases for J; bases not matched to a gene: 0. This CDR3 contains 14 residues. CDR1 is MNHEY, CDR2 SMNVEV, per germline (reference sequence). CDR3 nucleotide sequence: TGTGCCAGCAGTTTATGGACTAGCGGCTACGAGCAGTACTTC. This gives the protein CASSLWTSGYEQYF.

This clone was recorded many times. The chain has TRBV4-1 and TRBJ2-3, with a possible D match to TRBD2 (6 bases). The CDR3 consists of 15 residues. Per germline, CDR1 MGHRA and CDR2 YSYEKL. Trimming removed 2 bases from V and 6 bases from J, with 15 bases in between. Written as DNA, the CDR3 is TGCGCCAGCAGCCAAACGAGACTAGTTCTCGATACGCAGTATTTT. Protein product: CASSQTRLVLDTQYF.

This clone was picked up many times. The rearrangement joins TRBV11-3 to TRBJ2-3, with 11 positions matching TRBD2. Germline V gene lookup returns CDR1 SGHNT and CDR2 YENEEA. This CDR3 region has 18 residues. The J segment lost 0 bases and the V segment lost 3 bases, leaving 8 bases of the junction unmatched. CDR3 region: CASSFRSGTSGSTDTQYF. In DNA, the CDR3 is TGTGCCAGCAGCTTCCGTTCCGGGACTAGCGGTAGCACAGATACGCAGTATTTT. Full variable domain (missing parts from reference TRBV11-3 and TRBJ2-3): EAGVVQSPRYKIIEKKQPVAFWCNPISGHNTLYWYLQNLGQGPELLIRYENEEAVDDSQLPKDRFSAERLKGVDSTLKIQPAELGDSAVYLCASSFRSGTSGSTDTQYFGPGTRLTVL.

This clone was counted ten times or more. The chain is built from TRBV29-1 and TRBJ2-7, with D perhaps TRBD2 (6 bases). Trimming stripped 0 bases from V and 7 bases from J, with 16 bases between. This CDR3 contains 14 residues. The germline V gene encodes CDR1 SQVTM and CDR2 ANQGSEA. The CDR3 is CSVEERAVGREQYF. CDR3 DNA sequence: TGCAGCGTTGAAGAACGGGCAGTCGGGAGAGAGCAGTACTTC.

This clone occurred many times. The gene calls are TRBV7-2 and TRBJ1-1; D is unresolved. Trimming pared 5 bases from V and 4 bases from J, leaving 14 bases between. This CDR3 region has 14 residues. Per germline, CDR1 SGHTA and CDR2 FQGNSA. The CDR3 here is CASSRVRESTEAFF. The CDR3 nucleotides are TGTGCCAGCAGCCGAGTTAGGGAGTCCACTGAAGCTTTCTTT.

This clone was found many times. The chain is built from TRBV15 and TRBJ2-6; D remains ambiguous. This CDR3 has 16 residues. CDR1 LNHNV and CDR2 YYDKDF come from the germline V gene (reference sequence). V lost 0 bases to trimming and J lost 2 bases, with 8 bases between them. CDR3: CATSRDLVAGANVLTF. The CDR3 DNA follows: TGTGCCACCAGCAGAGATCTAGTAGCTGGGGCCAACGTCCTGACTTTC. The full variable domain, completed using reference TRBV15 and TRBJ2-6, is DAMVIQNPRYQVTQFGKPVTLSCSQTLNHNVMYWYQQKSSQAPKLLFHYYDKDFNNEADTPDNFQSRRPNTSFCFLDIRSPGLGDTAMYLCATSRDLVAGANVLTFGAGSRLTVL.

Many counts were recorded for this clone. The rearrangement joins TRBV4-3 to TRBJ2-7; the D gene is possibly TRBD1 (5 bases). The V gene's germline CDR1 is LGHNA and CDR2 YSLEER. Deletions cut 5 bases from V and 1 base from J, with 9 bases between. The CDR3 has 13 residues. The CDR3 nucleotides read TGCGCCAGCAGCGTAGGGGTTTCCTACGAGCAGTACTTC. Its protein product is CASSVGVSYEQYF.

This clone was seen ten or more times. The CDR3 DNA reads TGTGCCAGCAGTACGAGGACAGGGGGAGCTCGGGGCTATGGCTACACCTTC. This gives the protein CASSTRTGGARGYGYTF. V gene TRBV27 combines with J gene TRBJ1-2; 10 bases match TRBD1. Germline lookup yields CDR1 MNHEY and CDR2 SMNVEV (reference sequence). Trimming cost V 5 bases and J 4 bases; bases outside gene matches: 13. The CDR3 contains 17 residues.

This clone was seen many times. This chain joins TRBV6-5 and TRBJ2-3; a possible D gene is TRBD1 (6 bases). The CDR3 length is 12 residues. Germline loops: CDR1 MNHEY, CDR2 SVGAGI. V was pared by 8 bases and J by 4 bases, with 10 bases between. CDR3 loop: CASGKGADTQYF. In DNA form, the CDR3 reads TGTGCCAGCGGGAAGGGGGCAGATACGCAGTATTTT.

This clone was found many times. The sample contains more than one DNA sequence encoding this CDR3. This chain joins TRBV10-3 and TRBJ1-1; 10 positions agree with TRBD1. The CDR3 runs 17 residues. Germline V gene data show CDR1 as ENHRY and CDR2 as SYGVKD. The V and J ends lost 10 bases and 1 base, in that order; junction bases with no gene match: 15. This CDR3 is CATQPPGQGEKNTEAFF. The CDR3 nucleotides read TGTGCCACTCAACCGCCTGGACAGGGGGAAAAGAACACTGAAGCTTTCTTT.

In this sample, this clone turned up many times. V usage is TRBV5-6 and J usage is TRBJ1-5; 12 bases line up with TRBD1. Unmatched junction bases numbered 13, after V lost 4 bases and J lost 2 bases. The CDR3 totals 19 residues. Germline V gene sequence: CDR1 SGHDT, CDR2 YYEEEE. CDR3 loop: CASSATRGQGARRNQPQHF. The DNA of the CDR3 is TGTGCCAGCAGCGCCACCCGGGGACAGGGGGCGCGTCGCAATCAGCCCCAGCATTTT.

This clone was detected ten times or more. The chain joins TRBV28 to TRBJ2-2; no clear D. Trimming stripped 7 bases from V and 5 bases from J, with 11 bases between. The CDR3 has 13 amino acids. The germline V gene has CDR1 MDHEN and CDR2 SYDVKM. The CDR3 sequence: CASIRLGTGELFF. In DNA form, the CDR3 reads TGTGCCAGCATCCGCCTCGGGACCGGGGAGCTGTTTTTT.

This clone was found many times. The chain combines TRBV18 with TRBJ1-2, with unresolved D. CDR1 is KGHSH, CDR2 LQKENI, per germline. The CDR3 runs to 15 residues. The ends were cut back, 0 bases at V and 6 bases at J, with 14 bases in the middle. CDR3 residues: CASSPPLSSTHGYTF. CDR3 coding DNA: TGTGCCAGCTCACCACCGTTGAGTTCTACGCATGGCTACACCTTC.

This clone showed up many times. This chain connects TRBV4-3 to TRBJ2-2, with D tentatively TRBD2 (6 bases). This CDR3 comprises 17 residues. In germline, CDR1 is LGHNA, CDR2 YSLEER. Between the trimmed V and J ends, which lost 1 base and 5 bases, there was a span of 17 bases. DNA for the CDR3: TGCGCCAGCAGCCAAGCAGTAATGGAGGCGGGGACCGGGGAGCTGTTTTTT. Its translation is CASSQAVMEAGTGELFF.

This clone has ten or more counts. The chain carries TRBV14 and TRBJ1-1; D gene ambiguous. Per the germline V gene, CDR1 is SGHDN and CDR2 is FVKESK. CDR3 length equals 13 residues. With 4 bases removed from V and 0 bases from J, the gap between germline ends came to 6 bases. CDR3 region: CASSPQMNTEAFF. In DNA, the CDR3 is TGTGCCAGCAGCCCACAGATGAACACTGAAGCTTTCTTT.

This clone came up many times. The chain uses TRBV5-4 and TRBJ2-7; 7 bases are a match to TRBD2. Germline trimming cut 1 base from V and 2 bases from J; bases unmatched to any gene: 6. The germline CDR1 and CDR2 sequences are SGHNT and YYREEE (reference sequence). This CDR3 has 15 amino acids. DNA of the CDR3: TGTGCCAGCAGCTTGAATCGGGAGGTCACCTACGAGCAGTACTTC. It encodes CASSLNREVTYEQYF. Looking up the rest from reference TRBV5-4 and TRBJ2-7 gives the full variable domain: ETGVTQSPTHLIKTRGQQVTLRCSSQSGHNTVSWYQQALGQGPQFIFQYYREEENGRGNFPPRFSGLQFPNYSSELNVNALELDDSALYLCASSLNREVTYEQYFGPGTRLTVT.

This clone was detected ten times or more. The rearrangement links TRBV7-2 to TRBJ1-6, with D perhaps TRBD1 (5 bases). V lost 5 bases and J lost 15, with 17 bases in between. The CDR3 has 13 residues. Germline values: CDR1 SGHTA, CDR2 FQGNSA. CDR3 DNA: TGTGCCAGCAGCCTCCACCAAGACAGTAACCTCCACTTT. Translated, it gives CASSLHQDSNLHF.

This clone was counted many times. The chain joins TRBV28 to TRBJ2-7; 12 bases align to TRBD1. Germline CDR1 reads MDHEN; CDR2 reads SYDVKM. The CDR3 has 15 residues. J gave up 7 bases and V 8 bases, and 12 bases lay outside the gene matches. As DNA, the CDR3 is TGTGCCAGCCAAGCCCCGGGACAGGGGGCGGGTGAGCAGTACTTC. As protein: CASQAPGQGAGEQYF. The full variable domain, with the rest looked up from reference TRBV28 and TRBJ2-7, is DVKVTQSSRYLVKRTGEKVFLECVQDMDHENMFWYRQDPGLGLRLIYFSYDVKMKEKGDIPEGYSVSREKKERFSLILESASTNQTSMYLCASQAPGQGAGEQYFGPGTRLTVT.

This chain joins TRBV28 and TRBJ2-5, with TRBD1 identical over 9 bases. The DNA end favors TRBJ2-7, so the J call may be wrong. The CDR3 consists of 18 residues. Germline V gene lookup returns CDR1 MDHEN and CDR2 SYDVKM. The CDR3 spells CASSEFLFVGQGNYEQYF. CDR3 sequence (DNA): TGTGCCAGCAGTGAGTTTCTCTTCGTCGGACAGGGGAACTACGAGCAGTACTTC.

In this sample, this clone turned up many times. The chain couples TRBV6-6 to TRBJ1-5; D is undetermined. Trimming took off 5 bases at V and 0 bases at J, with 14 bases between the two ends. The CDR3 contains 16 residues. Germline CDR1 and CDR2: MNHNY and SVGAGI (reference sequence). CDR3 sequence reads: CASSPLRRYSNQPQHF. DNA for the CDR3: TGTGCCAGCAGTCCCCTCCGGCGGTATAGCAATCAGCCCCAGCATTTT.

This clone was counted many times. The chain combines TRBV27 with TRBJ2-7; D remains ambiguous. The CDR3 is made up of 15 amino acids. CDR1 is MNHEY and CDR2 is SMNVEV in the germline V gene (reference sequence). V lost 2 bases and J 3 bases, leaving 14 bases between the germline ends. The CDR3 coding sequence is TGTGCCAGCAGTTTAGCCCGACTTACCAACTACGAGCAGTACTTC. This encodes CASSLARLTNYEQYF.

The sample holds many counts of this clone. This chain connects TRBV19 to TRBJ2-3; TRBD2 matches 9 bases. Germline CDR1 LNHDA, CDR2 SQIVND (reference sequence). CDR3 length: 17 residues. Unmatched junction bases numbered 7, after V lost 0 bases and J lost 3 bases. In DNA, the CDR3 is TGTGCCAGTAGTATAGATCGGGGGACTAGCAGTACAGATACGCAGTATTTT. Its translation is CASSIDRGTSSTDTQYF.

This clone was seen repeatedly, ten times or more. This sequence joins TRBV7-2 and TRBJ2-7; TRBD1 is a possible D gene (5 bases). Trimming stripped 3 bases from V and 9 bases from J, with 15 bases between. Germline-derived CDR1 and CDR2 are SGHTA and FQGNSA. The length of the CDR3 is 13 residues. The CDR3 region has the DNA TGTGCCAGCAGCTTTGACAGCAAGGTCCGGCAGTACTTC. The encoded protein is CASSFDSKVRQYF.

This clone was picked up many times. This chain joins TRBV28 and TRBJ2-1; 8 bases are a match to TRBD2. The germline V gene encodes CDR1 MDHEN and CDR2 SYDVKM. J was trimmed by 2 bases and V by 5 bases; bases with no gene match: 5. The CDR3 covers 15 residues. The CDR3 DNA reads as TGTGCCAGCAGTATTTCTAGCGGGCCCTACAATGAGCAGTTCTTC. Its protein is CASSISSGPYNEQFF.

This clone was observed at least ten times. V is TRBV11-2 and J is TRBJ1-2; 9 nucleotides line up with TRBD1. Trimming removed 5 bases from V and 0 bases from J; junction bases left unmatched: 16. Germline V gives CDR1 SGHAT, CDR2 FQNNGV. This CDR3 is built from 19 residues. As DNA, the CDR3 is TGTGCCAGCAGCGCGTGGACAGGGGCCGCGCGGGCTACTAACTATGGCTACACCTTC. It encodes CASSAWTGAARATNYGYTF.

Many counts were recorded for this clone. The chain carries TRBV2 and TRBJ2-3; no clear D gene. The germline gives CDR1 SNHLY, CDR2 FYNNEI. CDR3 size: 14 residues. V was cut by 6 bases and J by 5 bases, with 15 bases left in between. CDR3 loop: CASRVQVSGDTQYF. CDR3 bases: TGTGCCAGCAGGGTCCAAGTCTCGGGAGATACGCAGTATTTT.

In its sample, this clone was seen many times. The chain has TRBV1 and TRBJ2-1; the table calls TRBD2, which could not be checked here. TRBV1 represents a pseudogene. CDR3 length: 20 amino acids. CDR3 sequence reads: CTSSLGLAAPSQVRYNEQFF. DNA of the CDR3: TGCACCAGCAGCCTAGGACTAGCGGCCCCCTCCCAAGTGAGGTACAATGAGCAGTTCTTC.

This clone was seen repeatedly, ten times or more. The J gene is TRBJ2-7, the V gene TRBV6-1, with TRBD1 matching over 9 bases. Trimming removed 3 bases from V and 2 bases from J; junction bases left unmatched: 8. Germline V gene data show CDR1 as MNHNS and CDR2 as SASEGT. This CDR3 spans 16 amino acids. CDR3 nucleotide sequence: TGTGCCAGCAGTGATGGAACCGGGACAGGGCCCTACGAGCAGTACTTC. This codes for CASSDGTGTGPYEQYF.

This clone was recorded many times. The chain employs TRBV27 and TRBJ1-3; perhaps TRBD1 as D (6 bases). Trimming cost V 4 bases and J 2 bases, with 9 bases left between them. Germline V gene sequence: CDR1 MNHEY, CDR2 SMNVEV (reference sequence). The CDR3 is 14 amino acids. CDR3 region: CASSSRGAGNTIYF. DNA for the CDR3: TGTGCCAGCAGTTCCAGGGGTGCTGGAAACACCATATATTTT.

This clone showed up many times. The chain joins TRBV4-2 to TRBJ2-3; D gene unclear. The ends were cut back, 1 base at V and 0 bases at J, with 8 bases in the middle. The CDR3 length is 15 residues. Germline V gene sequence: CDR1 LGHNA, CDR2 YNFKEQ. CDR3 sequence (DNA): TGTGCCAGCAGCCAAGTTAGTTCTAGCACAGATACGCAGTATTTT. It yields the protein CASSQVSSSTDTQYF.